This T cell receptor beta chain comes out of a study of T cells in Graves' hyperthyroidism and ophthalmopathy. The study excluded patients with uncontrolled infection, other autoimmune disease, pregnancy or lactation. Clinical symptoms, serum thyroxine and TRAb, thyroid ultrasound and orbital computed tomography were used for the diagnoses. This clonotype was recorded at least ten times. Its antigen is unknown. The CDR3 consists of 12 residues. Germline assignment: CDR1 SEHNR and CDR2 FQNEAQ (reference sequence). V was trimmed by 0 bases and J by 6 bases, leaving 6 bases between them. Regions amplified from RNA transcripts were the TCR beta CDR3 regions. HTBI primers drove first-round RT-PCR of the TCR CDR3. From the multiplex PCR reads, TCRdb called clonotypes with MiXCR, one entry per CDR3 protein. The sample includes 610,000 or so distinct CDR3 sequences, approximately 44% of them seen just once.

Study-level points and caveats: Blood also contained most expanded thyroid clonotypes above 0.001.

The chain employs TRBV7-9 and TRBJ2-7; possibly TRBD1 for D (6 bases). This TCR came from a woman aged 18-35 years with Graves' hyperthyroidism. The sequencing input was peripheral blood or thyroid tissue (not recorded which). Written as DNA, the CDR3 is TGTGCCAGCAGCTTAGCCAGGGGCGAGCAGTACTTC. Translated, it gives CASSLARGEQYF.